This TCR beta chain was identified during a study of blood T cell repertoires in COVID-19. The protocol was immunoSEQ multiplex PCR, while the TCRdb copy is restricted to in-frame clones and leaves out a portion. The profile covers 300,000 to 350,000 clones, with about 85% appearing a single time and about 2.5% taken by the ten largest. This clone occurred a few times. Germline loops: CDR1 SGDLS, CDR2 YYNGEE. The V and J ends lost 0 bases and 0 bases, in that order; junction bases with no gene match: 13. The CDR3 covers 21 residues. Sequencing was performed on peripheral blood. The origin of this receptor is a man aged 18 to 30 with active or convalescent COVID-19. This sequence joins TRBV9 and TRBJ2-1, with 12 bases lining up with TRBD2. The DNA for the CDR3 is TGTGCCAGCAGCGTAGTTTGGACTAGCGGGGACTTTAGACGCTCCTACAATGAGCAGTTCTTC. It is translated as CASSVVWTSGDFRRSYNEQFF.